These 15 T cell receptor beta chains came from one sample sequenced in a study of CD4+ T cells in melanoma. The data were produced by immunoSEQ multiplex PCR, yet TCRdb's version contains in-frame clones alone and is incomplete. Of approximately 47,000 clones in the sample, roughly 89% were seen once. The sample comprised peripheral blood. These receptor sequences come from a human donor with melanoma.

V usage is TRBV9 and J usage is TRBJ2-7, with D tentatively TRBD1 (5 bases). Germline CDR1 reads SGDLS; CDR2 reads YYNGEE. V was shortened by 3 bases and J by 7 bases, with 11 bases between the two germline ends. The CDR3 is made up of 12 amino acids. The CDR3 DNA sequence: TGTGCCAGCAGCGCAGGGTTCGAGGAGCAGTACTTC. It is translated as CASSAGFEEQYF.

The rearrangement joins TRBV19 to TRBJ2-1; D ambiguous. This CDR3 is built from 16 residues. Trimming left V 1 base short and J 0 bases short, with 10 bases between. CDR1 is LNHDA, CDR2 SQIVND, per germline (reference sequence). CDR3 nucleotide sequence: TGTGCCAGTAGTATAGTACGGTGGGGCTCCTACAATGAGCAGTTCTTC. Translating it yields CASSIVRWGSYNEQFF.

The chain carries TRBV7-2 and TRBJ1-4; the D is unclear. This CDR3 has 15 residues. CDR1 is SGHTA, CDR2 FQGNSA, per germline. V was cut by 4 bases and J by 0 bases, with 9 bases left in between. CDR3 bases: TGTGCCAGCAGCTCCGGGCGGACAACTAATGAAAAACTGTTTTTT. Protein: CASSSGRTTNEKLFF. Complete variable domain (other parts from reference TRBV7-2 and TRBJ1-4): GAGVSQSPSNKVTEKGKDVELRCDPISGHTALYWYRQSLGQGLEFLIYFQGNSAPDKSGLPSDRFSAERTGGSVSTLTIQRTQQEDSAVYLCASSSGRTTNEKLFFGSGTQLSVL.

As DNA, the CDR3 is TGTGCCAGCAGGTCCGGGGGGGCCCAAGAGACCCAGTACTTC. Its translation is CASRSGGAQETQYF. The chain couples TRBV6-1 to TRBJ2-5; the match to TRBD2 covers 8 bases. V lost 6 bases, J lost 1 base, and 4 bases stayed unmatched. This CDR3 region has 14 residues. Germline V gene data show CDR1 as MNHNS and CDR2 as SASEGT.

The genes are TRBV28 and TRBJ1-1; 8 bases agree with TRBD1. The ends lost 6 bases at V and 3 bases at J; junction bases unmatched: 3. CDR1 is MDHEN and CDR2 is SYDVKM in the germline V gene. CDR3 size: 13 residues. The CDR3 coding sequence is TGTGCCAGCAGGGGACAGGACTACACTGAAGCTTTCTTT. Protein sequence: CASRGQDYTEAFF.

CDR3 sequence reads: CSGQFKGEQYF. The CDR3, as DNA: TGCAGTGGACAGTTTAAAGGCGAGCAGTACTTC. The V call is TRBV20-1, the J call TRBJ2-7; D may be TRBD1 (5 bases). V gave up 7 bases and J gave up 6 bases, with 13 bases separating them. The CDR3 is 11 amino acids. Germline loops: CDR1 DFQATT, CDR2 SNEGSKA (reference sequence).

This clone has only a few counts. Here the CDR3 reads CASSLRGQGGTDTQYF. CDR3 DNA: TGTGCCAGCAGCTTAAGAGGACAGGGCGGCACAGATACGCAGTATTTT. The chain is built from TRBV7-3 and TRBJ2-3; 8 bases match TRBD1. CDR1 is SGHTA, CDR2 FQGTGA, per germline. J gave up 1 base and V 1 base, and 4 bases lay outside the gene matches. This CDR3 spans 16 amino acids.

This chain joins TRBV28 and TRBJ1-2; D uncertain. CDR1 is MDHEN, CDR2 SYDVKM, per germline. V was cut by 8 bases and J by 2 bases, with 6 bases left in between. The CDR3 sequence is 11 residues long. The CDR3 DNA is TGTGCCAGCGCTGTCAACTATGGCTACACCTTC. Its translation is CASAVNYGYTF.

The chain carries TRBV5-1 and TRBJ1-4; D uncertain. This CDR3 spans 15 amino acids. Trimming removed 2 bases at V and 4 bases at J, with 12 bases between. Per germline, CDR1 SGHRS and CDR2 YFSETQ. CDR3 sequence: CASSFEGGNNEKLFF. The DNA for the CDR3 is TGCGCCAGCAGCTTCGAGGGAGGGAATAATGAAAAACTGTTTTTT.

The chain uses TRBV2 and TRBJ2-3; 10 positions match TRBD1. V shed 7 bases and J 4 bases; nucleotides not matched to a gene: 17. The V gene's germline CDR1 is SNHLY and CDR2 FYNNEI. The CDR3 extends over 18 amino acids. As DNA, the CDR3 is TGTGCCAGCACCGGAGATTGGCCTGGGACAGGGGTTCCAGATACGCAGTATTTT. Residues: CASTGDWPGTGVPDTQYF.

The V call is TRBV27, the J call TRBJ2-3; D could derive from TRBD1 or TRBD2 (5 bases each). The V end was cut by 3 bases, the J end by 0 bases, with 25 bases between. The CDR3 covers 20 residues. CDR1 and CDR2 (germline): MNHEY, SMNVEV (reference sequence). In DNA, the CDR3 is TGTGCCAGCAGTTTCCTACCTTCCTATACTCCGGGACCTAGCACAGATACGCAGTATTTT. Protein product: CASSFLPSYTPGPSTDTQYF.

This chain links TRBV29-1 with TRBJ1-5, with 7 bases that match TRBD1. CDR1 and CDR2 from the germline V gene are SQVTM and ANQGSEA. CDR3 size: 14 residues. V trimming: 5 bases; J trimming: 5 bases; junction bases outside the gene matches: 9. The CDR3 spells CSVRNRGRDQPQHF. Here the CDR3 DNA reads TGCAGCGTTCGAAACAGGGGACGTGATCAGCCCCAGCATTTT.

This clone showed up just once. The chain carries TRBV19 and TRBJ1-4; D may be TRBD1 (5 bases). The CDR3 consists of 16 residues. Germline CDR1 LNHDA, CDR2 SQIVND (reference sequence). V lost 3 bases and J 6 bases, leaving 17 bases between the germline ends. The CDR3 DNA reads as TGTGCCAGTAGTATTTGGTCCCGGGGACGGTATGAAAAACTGTTTTTT. Protein sequence: CASSIWSRGRYEKLFF. The full variable domain, in which reference TRBV19 and TRBJ1-4 provide the parts outside the CDR3, is DGGITQSPKYLFRKEGQNVTLSCEQNLNHDAMYWYRQDPGQGLRLIYYSQIVNDFQKGDIAEGYSVSREKKESFPLTVTSAQKNPTAFYLCASSIWSRGRYEKLFFGSGTQLSVL.

This clone was recorded once. V is TRBV18 and J is TRBJ2-1; the match to TRBD2 covers 9 bases. This CDR3 has 16 residues. Losses at the gene ends were 0 bases for V and 3 bases for J; bases not matched to a gene: 3. Germline V CDR1 and CDR2: KGHSH, LQKENI. CDR3 sequence reads: CASSPPELAGYNEQFF. CDR3 DNA: TGTGCCAGCTCACCACCGGAACTAGCGGGCTACAATGAGCAGTTCTTC.

The V call is TRBV27, the J call TRBJ2-2, with 10 bases lining up with TRBD2. Germline CDR1 MNHEY, CDR2 SMNVEV (reference sequence). The CDR3 is made up of 17 amino acids. Trimming removed 6 bases from V and 7 bases from J; junction bases left unmatched: 14. The CDR3 DNA sequence: TGTGCCAGCAGGCTGGCACTAGCGGGGTCGGGTGTCGGGGAGCTGTTTTTT. Translation: CASRLALAGSGVGELFF.